The 29 T cell receptor beta chains in this list originate from one sample, sequenced in a study of T cell responses to AZD1222 COVID-19 vaccine. Sequencing was performed with immunoSEQ multiplex PCR; in TCRdb, only in-frame clones are kept and a portion is missing. The table records around 150,000 clones, about 90% of them present only once. Sample: peripheral blood, taken 28 days after the second AZD1222 dose. The receptors shown here come from an adult who received the AZD1222 COVID-19 vaccine.

The chain has TRBV11-2 and TRBJ2-7, with 8 nucleotides matching TRBD1. The CDR3 contains 14 residues. Trimming cost V 4 bases and J 3 bases; bases outside gene matches: 5. Germline lookup yields CDR1 SGHAT and CDR2 FQNNGV. The CDR3 coding sequence is TGTGCCAGCAGCTCCCCGGACAGGGACTACGAGCAGTACTTC. Protein product: CASSSPDRDYEQYF.

This clone was seen only once. The chain couples TRBV5-4 to TRBJ2-2, with TRBD2 matching over 8 bases. This CDR3 comprises 16 residues. Per germline, CDR1 SGHNT and CDR2 YYREEE (reference sequence). After removal of 5 bases from V and 3 bases from J, the junction contained 9 bases not matched to a gene. CDR3 nucleotides: TGTGCCAGCAGGGCGGGACTAGTCAAGGACACCGGGGAGCTGTTTTTT. This translates into CASRAGLVKDTGELFF. The full variable domain, in which reference TRBV5-4 and TRBJ2-2 provide the parts outside the CDR3, is ETGVTQSPTHLIKTRGQQVTLRCSSQSGHNTVSWYQQALGQGPQFIFQYYREEENGRGNFPPRFSGLQFPNYSSELNVNALELDDSALYLCASRAGLVKDTGELFFGEGSRLTVL.

For the CDR3, the DNA is TGTGCCAGCAGCTTACTTCAGAGAGGCTACACCTTC. It yields the protein CASSLLQRGYTF. The chain combines TRBV7-9 with TRBJ1-2; D gene unclear. The CDR3 runs 12 residues. CDR1 is SEHNR and CDR2 is FQNEAQ in the germline V gene (reference sequence). V lost 2 bases and J lost 8, with 9 bases in between.

Note on this clone: One end of the junction varies from germline; a read error may be responsible. The chain recombines TRBV7-7 with TRBJ2-5; a weak D match, TRBD1 (7 bases). CDR1 is SSHAT, CDR2 FNYEAQ, per germline (reference sequence). This CDR3 is built from 16 residues. CDR3 protein: CASSLGPRGEAKTQYF. For the CDR3, the DNA is TGTGCTAGCAGCTTAGGCCCCAGGGGGGAGGCGAAGACCCAGTACTTC.

The J gene is TRBJ1-2, the V gene TRBV4-3, with TRBD1 matching over 9 bases. The V and J ends lost 1 base and 2 bases, in that order; junction bases with no gene match: 5. This CDR3 spans 16 amino acids. CDR1 and CDR2 from the germline V gene are LGHNA and YSLEER. The CDR3 DNA sequence: TGCGCCAGCAGCCAAGGACCGGGACAGGGAAACTATGGCTACACCTTC. Translating gives CASSQGPGQGNYGYTF.

This chain joins TRBV7-9 and TRBJ2-2; possible D gene TRBD1, 6 bases. CDR3 length: 14 residues. Germline V gene lookup returns CDR1 SEHNR and CDR2 FQNEAQ (reference sequence). The V end lost 4 bases, the J end lost 2 bases, and 8 bases lay between the germline ends. CDR3 residues: CASSSQGNTGELFF. CDR3 bases: TGTGCCAGCAGCTCACAGGGTAACACCGGGGAGCTGTTTTTT.

This sequence joins TRBV2 and TRBJ1-2; 7 bases map to TRBD1. This CDR3 is built from 12 residues. Looked up from germline, CDR1 is SNHLY and CDR2 is FYNNEI. After removal of 11 bases from V and 8 bases from J, the junction contained 11 bases not matched to a gene. The CDR3 DNA sequence: TGTGCCCGACAGGGAGGCGGTCGGGGCTACACCTTC. Protein product: CARQGGGRGYTF.

This rearrangement joins TRBV10-1 to TRBJ1-1, with TRBD1 as a possible D gene (5 bases). The germline gives CDR1 WNHNN, CDR2 SYGVQD (reference sequence). This CDR3 has 15 residues. Trimming cost V 5 bases and J 1 base, with 14 bases left between them. The CDR3 bases are TGCGCCAGCAGTTATCAGGGTTACGGGAACACTGAAGCTTTCTTT. This encodes CASSYQGYGNTEAFF.

The chain couples TRBV3-1 (or the pseudogene TRBV3-2) to TRBJ1-2; 8 nucleotides agree with TRBD1. The germline V gene has CDR1 LGHDT and CDR2 YNNKEL (reference sequence). This CDR3 has 21 amino acids. The V and J ends lost 4 bases and 0 bases, in that order; junction bases with no gene match: 22. Written as DNA, the CDR3 is TGTGCCAGCAGCCCACTATACACACAGGGGGATTACCTACTAGCTAACTATGGCTACACCTTC. Amino acid sequence: CASSPLYTQGDYLLANYGYTF.

The DNA of the CDR3 is TGTGCCAGCAGCTTAGGAGGCCTAGCGGGTAGCACAGATACGCAGTATTTT. Its protein product is CASSLGGLAGSTDTQYF. The chain links TRBV7-9 to TRBJ2-3; 8 nucleotides agree with TRBD2. The germline V gene encodes CDR1 SEHNR and CDR2 FQNEAQ (reference sequence). The CDR3 is made up of 17 amino acids. V trimming: 1 base; J trimming: 0 bases; junction bases outside the gene matches: 6.

The gene calls are TRBV7-3 and TRBJ2-7; 8 bases line up with TRBD2. This CDR3 comprises 13 residues. Germline-derived CDR1 and CDR2 are SGHTA and FQGTGA. V was pared by 2 bases and J by 5 bases, with 2 bases of the junction left unmatched. CDR3 in DNA: TGTGCCAGCAGCTTAGCGGGAGGCAACGAGCAGTACTTC. Encoded protein: CASSLAGGNEQYF.

The V call is TRBV28, the J call TRBJ2-7; 9 bases agree with TRBD1. The germline gives CDR1 MDHEN, CDR2 SYDVKM. The V segment lost 7 bases and the J segment 2 bases; nucleotides outside the gene matches: 9. The CDR3 is 15 residues long. In nucleotides, the CDR3 is TGTGCCAGCACCTCACCGGGACAGGGACCCTACGAGCAGTACTTC. Encoded protein: CASTSPGQGPYEQYF.

The rearrangement uses TRBV7-6 and TRBJ1-2, with D uncertain. Germline values: CDR1 SGHVS, CDR2 FNYEAQ. CDR3 length: 14 residues. The germline V and J ends were trimmed by 1 base and 4 bases, with 10 bases remaining between them. The CDR3 nucleotides are TGTGCCAGCAGCTTAGGGGCAGACCTCTATGGCTACACCTTC. Translated, it gives CASSLGADLYGYTF.

The chain joins TRBV2 to TRBJ2-5; no reliable D call. This CDR3 is built from 11 residues. The V gene's germline CDR1 is SNHLY and CDR2 FYNNEI. Trimming removed 7 bases at V and 2 bases at J, with 5 bases between. CDR3 region: CASTWQETQYF. For the CDR3, the DNA is TGTGCCAGCACTTGGCAAGAGACCCAGTACTTC.

The gene calls are TRBV2 and TRBJ2-7, with no clear D. CDR1 is SNHLY and CDR2 is FYNNEI in the germline V gene. The V end was cut by 2 bases, the J end by 1 base, with 6 bases between. This CDR3 region has 13 residues. This CDR3 reads CASSEKLSYEQYF. CDR3 DNA: TGTGCCAGCAGTGAAAAGCTGTCCTACGAGCAGTACTTC.

The chain employs TRBV7-3 and TRBJ2-7; TRBD1 matches 7 bases. Unmatched junction bases numbered 8, after V lost 6 bases and J lost 3 bases. The CDR3 is made up of 14 amino acids. Germline-derived CDR1 and CDR2 are SGHTA and FQGTGA. CDR3 sequence (DNA): TGTGCCAGCAGTAAGACAGGGTCCGGCTACGAGCAGTACTTC. The encoded protein is CASSKTGSGYEQYF.

This chain links TRBV3-1 (or the pseudogene TRBV3-2) with TRBJ2-3; D ambiguous. Trimming pared 4 bases from V and 9 bases from J, leaving 8 bases between. The germline V gene has CDR1 LGHDT and CDR2 YNNKEL (reference sequence). The CDR3 runs 11 residues. In DNA form, the CDR3 reads TGTGCCAGCAGCCGAGGTGACACGCAGTATTTT. Its translation is CASSRGDTQYF.

This rearrangement joins TRBV7-9 to TRBJ2-7; D assignment may be TRBD1 or TRBD2 (5 bases each). The V gene's germline CDR1 is SEHNR and CDR2 FQNEAQ (reference sequence). This CDR3 is 13 amino acids long. V was shortened by 4 bases and J by 3 bases, with 10 bases between the two germline ends. Written as DNA, the CDR3 is TGTGCCAGCAGCTCCGGTGGGGGCTACGAGCAGTACTTC. Protein: CASSSGGGYEQYF. The variable domain in full, completed from reference TRBV7-9 and TRBJ2-7, reads DTGVSQNPRHKITKRGQNVTFRCDPISEHNRLYWYRQTLGQGPEFLTYFQNEAQLEKSRLLSDRFSAERPKGSFSTLEIQRTEQGDSAMYLCASSSGGGYEQYFGPGTRLTVT.

The chain couples TRBV4-2 to TRBJ2-7, with TRBD2 matching 13 bases. The germline V gene has CDR1 LGHNA and CDR2 YNFKEQ. The CDR3 contains 15 residues. J gave up 2 bases and V 8 bases, and 6 bases lay outside the gene matches. The CDR3 protein is CASGGTSGTTYEQYF. CDR3 DNA: TGTGCCAGCGGGGGGACTAGCGGGACAACCTACGAGCAGTACTTC.

CDR3 protein: CATLAGGHTGELFF. CDR3 bases: TGTGCCACCTTAGCGGGAGGCCACACCGGGGAGCTGTTTTTT. The chain joins TRBV19 to TRBJ2-2, with TRBD2 matching 10 bases. This CDR3 is 14 amino acids long. V was pared by 10 bases and J by 3 bases, with 5 bases of the junction left unmatched. In germline, CDR1 is LNHDA, CDR2 SQIVND (reference sequence).

The rearrangement joins TRBV15 to TRBJ1-4; tentatively, D is TRBD1 (5 bases). V was cut by 6 bases and J by 12 bases, with 20 bases left in between. The CDR3 contains 14 residues. CDR1 is LNHNV and CDR2 is YYDKDF in the germline V gene (reference sequence). CDR3 loop: CATRSRSWDEELFF. CDR3 sequence (DNA): TGTGCCACCAGGTCGAGAAGTTGGGACGAAGAACTGTTTTTT.

This rearrangement joins TRBV19 to TRBJ2-1; tentatively, D is TRBD1 (7 bases). This CDR3 has 17 amino acids. In germline, CDR1 is LNHDA, CDR2 SQIVND (reference sequence). Between the trimmed V and J ends, which lost 4 bases and 6 bases, there was a span of 22 bases. CDR3 nucleotide sequence: TGTGCCAGTAGTACCAGGGGGGACCTAAAAGGGAGCAATGAGCAGTTCTTC. This sequence encodes CASSTRGDLKGSNEQFF.

CDR3 sequence: CASRVGQLPNYGYTF. In nucleotides, the CDR3 is TGTGCCAGTAGGGTGGGACAGCTCCCTAACTATGGCTACACCTTC. This sequence joins TRBV19 and TRBJ1-2; 7 nucleotides agree with TRBD1. J gave up 0 bases and V 6 bases, and 7 bases lay outside the gene matches. Per germline, CDR1 LNHDA and CDR2 SQIVND (reference sequence). CDR3 length: 15 amino acids.

The V gene is TRBV4-1, the J gene TRBJ2-2; TRBD1 is a possible D gene (5 bases). Per germline, CDR1 MGHRA and CDR2 YSYEKL. CDR3 length: 14 amino acids. V was clipped by 2 bases and J by 8 bases, with 12 bases between them. CDR3 in amino acids: CASSQHKGMGELFF. The CDR3, as DNA: TGCGCCAGCAGCCAACATAAGGGGATGGGGGAGCTGTTTTTT.

This rearrangement joins TRBV19 to TRBJ1-1, with D perhaps TRBD1 (6 bases). Trimming left V 6 bases short and J 2 bases short, with 13 bases between. The CDR3 spans 14 residues. Germline CDR1 is LNHDA and CDR2 is SQIVND (reference sequence). The CDR3 sequence: CASSLGASNTEAFF. The CDR3 coding sequence is TGTGCCAGTAGCTTGGGGGCGAGTAACACTGAAGCTTTCTTT.

With regard to this clone: At one of its ends the junction is not consistent with the germline gene, which may arise from a read error. The chain combines TRBV27 with TRBJ1-5; TRBD1 matches at 7 bases. This CDR3 region has 12 residues. From germline, CDR1 is MNHEY and CDR2 SMNVEV (reference sequence). The CDR3 nucleotides are TGTGCCAGCAGTCCGTACCTCGGGACAGAGGGTTTT. The encoded protein is CASSPYLGTEGF.

The CDR3 DNA reads TGTGCCAGCAGCTTAGGGCAGAATAACTATGGCTACACCTTC. Translation gives CASSLGQNNYGYTF. J is TRBJ1-2 and V is TRBV7-9; D unresolved. Germline V gene lookup returns CDR1 SEHNR and CDR2 FQNEAQ (reference sequence). The CDR3 runs 14 residues. The V gene lost 1 base and the J gene lost 1 base, with 7 bases spanning the gap.

The J gene is TRBJ1-1, the V gene TRBV7-8; D is unclear. This CDR3 contains 17 residues. Trimming removed 5 bases from V and 3 bases from J, with 22 bases in between. CDR1 SGHVS and CDR2 FQNEAQ come from the germline V gene. The CDR3 DNA follows: TGTGCCAGCAGCCCCCGTATCAGCCTCGGGAGTTACACTGAAGCTTTCTTT. Translated: CASSPRISLGSYTEAFF.

The chain couples TRBV4-3 to TRBJ1-2; 10 nucleotides match TRBD1. The CDR3 extends over 15 amino acids. J was trimmed by 2 bases and V by 4 bases; bases with no gene match: 4. Germline V gene data show CDR1 as LGHNA and CDR2 as YSLEER. This CDR3 is CASSLGQGENYGYTF. The CDR3 nucleotides are TGCGCCAGCAGCCTCGGACAGGGGGAAAACTATGGCTACACCTTC.